A selection of T cell receptor beta chains follows, all from one sample in a study of cytomegalovirus exposure and HLA in healthy donors. Profiled with immunoSEQ multiplex PCR; TCRdb holds only in-frame clones, not every one. The repertoire table contains some 180,000 clones. Input material: PBMCs. All receptors derive from a young man in good health and CMV-seronegative. Each CDR3 is given with its conserved first and last residue. The D gene is left open where the match is weak.

-	TRBJ2-7	TRBV29-1	TGCAGCGTTCGGACAGCGAGCTCCTACGAGCAGTACTTC	CSVRTASSYEQYF
-	TRBJ1-1	TRBV2	TGTGCCATTACGGACAGGAACACTGAAGCTTTCTTT	CAITDRNTEAFF
TRBD1	TRBJ1-4	TRBV6-5	TGTGCCAGCAGTTACTCGGGGACAGGGTCAAACAAACTGTTTTTT	CASSYSGTGSNKLFF
TRBD1	TRBJ2-1	TRBV4-1	TGCGCCAGCAGGAAAGAGACAGGGGTCGAATACAATGAGCAGTTCTTC	CASRKETGVEYNEQFF
-	TRBJ1-5	TRBV7-2	TGTGCCAGCAGCTTAGGCCAGTTCAATCAGCCCCAGCATTTT	CASSLGQFNQPQHF
TRBD2	TRBJ2-3	TRBV18	TGTGCCAGCTCACCAAGACTAGCGGGGAGCACAGATACGCAGTATTTT	CASSPRLAGSTDTQYF
TRBD2	TRBJ2-1	TRBV19	TGTGCCAGTAGTCCCGGGACTAGCGGGAGCTCCTACAATGAGCAGTTCTTC	CASSPGTSGSSYNEQFF
TRBD1	TRBJ1-2	TRBV18	TGTGCCAGCTCACGGGACAGTCAGTATGGCTACACCTTC	CASSRDSQYGYTF
TRBD1	TRBJ2-3	TRBV11-2	TGTGCCTCGCAGGGGGCCGTTGGTCCAGATACGCAGTATTTT	CASQGAVGPDTQYF
-	TRBJ2-1	TRBV28	TGTGCCAGCAGTTTCAGGGGCTTAGCCTACAATGAGCAGTTCTTC	CASSFRGLAYNEQFF
-	TRBJ1-1	TRBV9	TGTGCCAGCAGCGTAGCGGGGAACACTGAAGCTTTCTTT	CASSVAGNTEAFF
TRBD2	TRBJ2-1	TRBV7-7	TGTGCCAGCAGCTCGGGACTAGCGTCGAGCTCCTACAATGAGCAGTTCTTC	CASSSGLASSSYNEQFF
-	TRBJ1-1	TRBV29-1	TGCAGCGTTGAACGGGGGGCCGGGACTACTGAAGCTTTCTTT	CSVERGAGTTEAFF
TRBD1	TRBJ1-5	TRBV19	TGTGCCAGTAGTTCCGACAGGGTGAGCAATCAGCCCCAGCATTTT	CASSSDRVSNQPQHF
-	TRBJ2-7	TRBV11-2	TGTGCCAGCGTACTACAGGGTTACGAGCAGTACTTC	CASVLQGYEQYF
-	TRBJ2-7	TRBV5-1	TGCGCCAGCAGCCACTCCGGGGGCGAGCAGTACTTC	CASSHSGGEQYF
TRBD2	TRBJ2-1	TRBV2	TGTGCCGGGACTACAGGCTACAATGAGCAGTTCTTC	CAGTTGYNEQFF
-	TRBJ2-3	TRBV30	TGTGCCTGGACCGTAACAGGGTCCGATACGCAGTATTTT	CAWTVTGSDTQYF
TRBD2	TRBJ2-7	TRBV6-6	TGTGCCAGCACCCCGCGGGGGGGCGGGGGCTACGAGCAGTACTTC	CASTPRGGGGYEQYF
-	TRBJ1-4	TRBV5-6	TGTGCCAACTCCTCCGATAATGAAAAACTGTTTTTT	CANSSDNEKLFF
TRBD2	TRBJ2-5	TRBV5-1	TGCGCCAGCAGCAAAGGACTAGCAGGAGAAGAGACCCAGTACTTC	CASSKGLAGEETQYF
-	TRBJ2-1	TRBV4-3	TGCGCCAGCAGCCAAGGAGTAGGGGAGGCCAATGAGCAGTTCTTC	CASSQGVGEANEQFF
TRBD2	TRBJ2-2	TRBV10-3	TGTGCCATCAGTCAGGGACTAGCGGGAGAGGCCGGGGAGCTGTTTTTT	CAISQGLAGEAGELFF
-	TRBJ2-2	TRBV6-5	TGTGCCAGCAGTGGAAACAGGGACACCGGGGAGCTGTTTTTT	CASSGNRDTGELFF
TRBD2	TRBJ2-1	TRBV25-1	TGTGCCAGCAGTGAACTCGGGACTAGCGGGAGTACCTACAATGAGCAGTTCTTC	CASSELGTSGSTYNEQFF
-	TRBJ2-2	TRBV7-2	TGTGCCAGCAGCTTTAGGGGGGGACGCACCGGGGAGCTGTTTTTT	CASSFRGGRTGELFF
-	TRBJ2-5	TRBV4-1	TGCGCCAGCAGCCACGGAAAACTACTCCAAGAGACCCAGTACTTC	CASSHGKLLQETQYF